Listed here are 19 T cell receptor beta chains from one sample, sequenced in a study of blood T cell repertoires in COVID-19 (dated by TCRdb to 2018 to 2021). The library relied on the immunoSEQ multiplex PCR assay. This immuneACCESS table, as held by TCRdb, lists in-frame sequences with V and J called but not all clones. Of the missing ones, under half trace to an unresolved V gene in checked studies; the others have no known cause. This sample has fewer than 300,000 clones in its table, and around 82% of those were observed once. The ten most abundant clones make up 15% to 19% of the sample. Sequencing used peripheral blood. All receptors come from a person aged 65 to 85 with COVID-19, enrolled during active disease.

The rearrangement links TRBV18 to TRBJ2-3, with D unresolved. Trimming took 2 bases from V and 3 from J, leaving 12 bases between them. The CDR3 has 15 residues. The germline V gene has CDR1 KGHSH and CDR2 LQKENI. CDR3: CASSPLTTKTDTQYF. DNA for the CDR3: TGTGCCAGCTCACCATTAACTACCAAGACAGATACGCAGTATTTT.

This chain links TRBV2 with TRBJ1-6, with TRBD1 identical over 8 bases. The J segment lost 7 bases and the V segment lost 8 bases, leaving 4 bases of the junction unmatched. This CDR3 has 13 residues. Germline V lookup: CDR1 SNHLY, CDR2 FYNNEI. Written as DNA, the CDR3 is TGTGCCAGCCCGGACAGGGCGAATTCACCCCTCCACTTT. It translates to CASPDRANSPLHF.

Only one count was recorded for this clone. CDR3 amino acids: CASSQGRDREEWNTEAFF. CDR3 DNA: TGCGCCAGCAGCCAAGGACGGGATCGGGAGGAGTGGAACACTGAAGCTTTCTTT. This chain uses TRBV4-3 with TRBJ1-1; D is unclear. Deletions cut 1 base from V and 1 base from J, with 19 bases between. Germline V gene data show CDR1 as LGHNA and CDR2 as YSLEER. This CDR3 has 18 amino acids.

This chain joins TRBV28 and TRBJ2-7; 12 bases align to TRBD2. There are 17 residues in the CDR3. The J segment lost 2 bases and the V segment lost 2 bases, leaving 7 bases of the junction unmatched. Germline loops: CDR1 MDHEN, CDR2 SYDVKM. This chain's CDR3 is CASSLSLTSGSAYEQYF. CDR3 bases: TGTGCCAGCAGTTTAAGTCTGACTAGCGGGAGTGCCTACGAGCAGTACTTC.

This sequence joins TRBV6-6 and TRBJ2-7; 12 bases match TRBD1. Germline lookup yields CDR1 MNHNY and CDR2 SVGAGI (reference sequence). V gave up 2 bases and J gave up 6 bases; unmatched junction bases: 5. The length of the CDR3 is 15 residues. The CDR3 DNA reads as TGTGCCAGCAGTTACCCGGGACAGGGGGCATCCGAGCAGTACTTC. This translates into CASSYPGQGASEQYF.

This clone was seen a handful of times. The rearrangement uses TRBV11-2 and TRBJ1-2; D ambiguous. Trimming shortened V by 2 bases and J by 4 bases, and 20 bases separated the two germline ends. CDR1 is SGHAT, CDR2 FQNNGV, per germline. The CDR3 runs 17 residues. This CDR3 is CASSLISSGPAGYGYTF. Written as DNA, the CDR3 is TGTGCCAGCAGCTTAATTTCCAGCGGCCCTGCGGGCTATGGCTACACCTTC.

The J gene is TRBJ2-2, the V gene TRBV6-2 or TRBV6-3; TRBD2 agrees at 10 bases. V gave up 6 bases and J gave up 5 bases; unmatched junction bases: 9. CDR1 and CDR2 from the germline V gene are MNHEY and SVGEGT. The CDR3 has 16 amino acids. CDR3 in amino acids: CASSRPSGSSTGELFF. CDR3 DNA sequence: TGTGCCAGCAGCCGCCCTAGCGGGAGTTCTACCGGGGAGCTGTTTTTT.

The V gene is TRBV27, the J gene TRBJ2-2, with TRBD1 matching over 7 bases. The CDR3 covers 17 residues. V was clipped by 2 bases and J by 7 bases; unmatched bases: 13. The germline V gene has CDR1 MNHEY and CDR2 SMNVEV (reference sequence). The CDR3 nucleotides read TGTGCCAGCAGTTTACGCAGCAGGGGGATTTCTGGCGGGGAGCTGTTTTTT. Its protein product is CASSLRSRGISGGELFF.

The V gene is TRBV19, the J gene TRBJ2-6; a weak D match, TRBD1 (5 bases). Trimming took 5 bases from V and 4 from J, leaving 12 bases between them. The CDR3 runs to 15 residues. Germline CDR1 and CDR2: LNHDA and SQIVND (reference sequence). In nucleotides, the CDR3 is TGTGCCAGTAGTCCCCAGGGTCCAGGGGCCAACGTCCTGACTTTC. Translated: CASSPQGPGANVLTF. Full variable domain (rest looked up from reference TRBV19 and TRBJ2-6): DGGITQSPKYLFRKEGQNVTLSCEQNLNHDAMYWYRQDPGQGLRLIYYSQIVNDFQKGDIAEGYSVSREKKESFPLTVTSAQKNPTAFYLCASSPQGPGANVLTFGAGSRLTVL.

V and J are TRBV29-1 and TRBJ2-7; perhaps TRBD1 as D (5 bases). V gave up 1 base and J gave up 0 bases, with 7 bases separating them. The CDR3 length is 13 residues. Germline lookup yields CDR1 SQVTM and CDR2 ANQGSEA. CDR3 sequence (DNA): TGCAGCGTTGAAGTGACAGCCTCCTACGAGCAGTACTTC. Translated, it gives CSVEVTASYEQYF.

The DNA for the CDR3 is TGTGCCAGCAGCTTAGATGGGACAGGGTTCTCACCCCTCCACTTT. This gives the protein CASSLDGTGFSPLHF. The chain is built from TRBV7-2 and TRBJ1-6, with TRBD1 identical over 9 bases. The CDR3 totals 15 residues. V was clipped by 1 base and J by 10 bases; unmatched bases: 5. Germline V gives CDR1 SGHTA, CDR2 FQGNSA.

J is TRBJ1-2 and V is TRBV6-5; TRBD1 aligns across 7 bases. With 4 bases clipped from V and 4 bases from J, the junction kept 6 bases outside the gene matches. The CDR3 runs to 14 residues. Germline CDR1 reads MNHEY; CDR2 reads SVGAGI. The chain's CDR3 is CASSLGQFSYGYTF. The CDR3 nucleotides are TGTGCCAGCAGTTTGGGACAGTTTAGCTATGGCTACACCTTC.

The J gene is TRBJ2-7, the V gene TRBV19; 8 bases fit TRBD1. Per the germline V gene, CDR1 is LNHDA and CDR2 is SQIVND (reference sequence). This CDR3 region has 15 residues. Trimming removed 5 bases from V and 3 bases from J; junction bases left unmatched: 9. The CDR3 coding sequence is TGTGCCAGTAGTTCCCAGGGACAGGCGAACTACGAGCAGTACTTC. Translated: CASSSQGQANYEQYF. The variable domain in full, completed from reference TRBV19 and TRBJ2-7, reads DGGITQSPKYLFRKEGQNVTLSCEQNLNHDAMYWYRQDPGQGLRLIYYSQIVNDFQKGDIAEGYSVSREKKESFPLTVTSAQKNPTAFYLCASSSQGQANYEQYFGPGTRLTVT.

V and J are TRBV11-1 and TRBJ2-7; TRBD2 aligns across 11 bases. V lost 0 bases to trimming and J lost 5 bases; unmatched junction nucleotides: 15. The CDR3 is 19 residues long. CDR1 SGHAT and CDR2 FQDESV come from the germline V gene (reference sequence). The CDR3 region is CASSLAPGRTSGSINEQYF. The CDR3 bases are TGTGCCAGCAGCTTAGCGCCAGGTCGAACTAGCGGGAGTATCAACGAGCAGTACTTC.

V gene TRBV9 combines with J gene TRBJ2-3, with D maybe TRBD2 (6 bases). CDR1 is SGDLS and CDR2 is YYNGEE in the germline V gene. Trimming pared 3 bases from V and 9 bases from J, leaving 20 bases between. CDR3 size: 15 residues. The CDR3, as DNA: TGTGCCAGCAGCGCAGAGGCACAAACGGGGGTGACGCAGTATTTT. This translates into CASSAEAQTGVTQYF.

This chain uses TRBV6-4 with TRBJ2-7; 7 positions match TRBD1. Per the germline V gene, CDR1 is MRHNA and CDR2 is SNTAGT. The CDR3 has 16 residues. V lost 2 bases and J lost 3; bases outside the gene matches: 10. CDR3 in DNA: TGTGCCAGCAGTGACCTGGGGACAGTAGATTTCTACGAGCAGTACTTC. It yields the protein CASSDLGTVDFYEQYF.

CDR3 nucleotides: TGTGCCAGCAGGGCGACTAGCGGGTACGTGTCCTACGAGCAGTACTTC. Protein product: CASRATSGYVSYEQYF. This chain connects TRBV6-4 to TRBJ2-7; 10 bases line up with TRBD2. Germline-derived CDR1 and CDR2 are MRHNA and SNTAGT. V dropped 6 bases and J dropped 1; count of bases not matched to a gene: 9. CDR3 length equals 16 residues.

This chain uses TRBV7-2 with TRBJ2-3, with 10 bases lining up with TRBD2. Trimming at V came to 5 bases and at J to 4 bases, leaving 6 bases not matched to a gene. There are 15 residues in the CDR3. Germline V CDR1 and CDR2: SGHTA, FQGNSA. The CDR3: CASSRSGGASDTQYF. As DNA, the CDR3 is TGTGCCAGCAGCCGCAGCGGGGGGGCATCAGATACGCAGTATTTT.

The chain couples TRBV19 to TRBJ1-6, with 11 bases matching TRBD1. CDR1 LNHDA and CDR2 SQIVND come from the germline V gene (reference sequence). J gave up 7 bases and V 5 bases, and 7 bases lay outside the gene matches. The CDR3 totals 16 residues. The CDR3 region has the DNA TGTGCCAGTAGTTCACGGGACAGGGGGTACAATTCACCCCTCCACTTT. Its translation: CASSSRDRGYNSPLHF.